Shown below are 13 T cell receptor beta chains from a single sample sequenced in a study of PD-1 blockade in classical Hodgkin lymphoma. Relapses following autologous stem cell transplantation were seen in all patients, with brentuximab vedotin exposure varying. Magnetic depletion of non-target cells from thawed PBMCs yielded purified CD8+ T cells. Clones were read by immunoSEQ multiplex PCR, and TCRdb kept only the in-frame ones, dropping some. The sample has fewer than 30,000 clones; almost 90% are singletons. Sequencing used CD8+ T cells from blood, obtained at baseline. The receptor source for this set is a human donor with classical Hodgkin lymphoma.

The chain is built from TRBV4-1 and TRBJ2-1; 7 bases align to TRBD2. The trim removed 3 bases at V and 6 bases at J, leaving 2 bases unmatched. The CDR3 spans 13 residues. Looked up from germline, CDR1 is MGHRA and CDR2 is YSYEKL. The DNA for the CDR3 is TGCGCCAGCAGCCAGGGACTACCCAATGAGCAGTTCTTC. Its protein product is CASSQGLPNEQFF.

V is TRBV2 and J is TRBJ2-2, with D perhaps matching TRBD1 (6 bases). The CDR3 extends over 17 amino acids. Deletions cut 6 bases from V and 1 base from J, with 18 bases between. The germline gives CDR1 SNHLY, CDR2 FYNNEI. CDR3 bases: TGTGCCAGCAGGGTCAGTACGGGACAAGGGAACACCGGGGAGCTGTTTTTT. It translates to CASRVSTGQGNTGELFF.

This clone is a singleton in its sample. The V call is TRBV27, the J call TRBJ1-5; weak D call: TRBD1 (6 bases). V was trimmed by 3 bases and J by 5 bases, leaving 11 bases between them. The V gene's germline CDR1 is MNHEY and CDR2 SMNVEV (reference sequence). CDR3 size: 14 residues. The CDR3 nucleotides read TGTGCCAGCAGTTTTGCAACAGGGCATCAGCCCCAGCATTTT. Amino acids: CASSFATGHQPQHF.

The chain has TRBV25-1 and TRBJ2-7; 11 bases fit TRBD1. From germline, CDR1 is MGHDK and CDR2 SYGVNS. The CDR3 runs to 16 residues. V was pared by 6 bases and J by 3 bases, with 10 bases of the junction left unmatched. The CDR3 loop reads CASSGTGGLGYYEQYF. CDR3 coding DNA: TGTGCCAGCAGCGGGACAGGGGGTCTCGGATACTACGAGCAGTACTTC.

The V call is TRBV6-1, the J call TRBJ2-1, with TRBD1 as a possible D gene (5 bases). Trimming left V 8 bases short and J 9 bases short, with 14 bases between. The CDR3 sequence is 12 residues long. CDR1 is MNHNS, CDR2 SASEGT, per germline. CDR3 region: CASEPQRGEQFF. CDR3 nucleotides: TGTGCCAGCGAGCCCCAAAGGGGTGAGCAGTTCTTC.

This chain joins TRBV10-1 and TRBJ2-2; D possibly corresponds to TRBD2 (7 bases). V lost 10 bases to trimming and J lost 3 bases, with 33 bases between them. CDR1 and CDR2 (germline): WNHNN, SYGVQD (reference sequence). This CDR3 spans 20 amino acids. CDR3 protein: CATSAGAQPHGEVDTGELFF. The CDR3 region has the DNA TGCGCCACCTCTGCGGGGGCTCAACCCCATGGGGAGGTCGACACCGGGGAGCTGTTTTTT.

CDR3 loop: CASSKGDDSSYNEQFF. The CDR3 DNA sequence: TGCGCCAGCAGCAAAGGAGATGATAGCTCCTACAATGAGCAGTTCTTC. This chain joins TRBV4-1 and TRBJ2-1; D remains unclear. Germline CDR1 reads MGHRA; CDR2 reads YSYEKL. Trimming stripped 5 bases from V and 0 bases from J, with 14 bases between. The CDR3 consists of 16 residues.

The J gene is TRBJ2-6, the V gene TRBV13; possible D gene TRBD2, 5 bases. The V gene lost 8 bases and the J gene lost 4 bases, with 15 bases spanning the gap. The CDR3 has 15 residues. Looked up from germline, CDR1 is PRHDT and CDR2 is FYEKMQ (reference sequence). CDR3 loop: CASLLRAMGANVLTF. The CDR3, as DNA: TGTGCCAGCCTATTGCGGGCGATGGGGGCCAACGTCCTGACTTTC.

In this sample, this clone turned up a few times. The chain has TRBV27 and TRBJ1-2; a possible D gene is TRBD1 (6 bases). Germline assignment: CDR1 MNHEY and CDR2 SMNVEV (reference sequence). CDR3 length: 14 residues. The germline V and J ends were trimmed by 4 bases and 5 bases, with 14 bases remaining between them. CDR3 sequence: CASSSVGQLYGYTF. Written as DNA, the CDR3 is TGTGCCAGCAGTTCGGTCGGACAGTTATATGGCTACACCTTC.

This clone has just one count. The V and J genes are TRBV30 and TRBJ2-5, with unresolved D. The J call may be incorrect, as the DNA end agrees better with TRBJ2-7. Germline values: CDR1 GTSNPN, CDR2 SVGIG (reference sequence). The CDR3 sequence is 12 residues long. Here the CDR3 DNA reads TGTGCCTGGAGTGTTTCGTCCTACGAGCAGTACTTC. Its protein product is CAWSVSSYEQYF.

V usage is TRBV9 and J usage is TRBJ1-1, with 9 bases matching TRBD1. CDR1 SGDLS and CDR2 YYNGEE come from the germline V gene. CDR3 length: 16 residues. The ends lost 3 bases at V and 3 bases at J; junction bases unmatched: 9. The CDR3 DNA reads TGTGCCAGCAGCGCCTCCGGGACAGGGTTCCACACTGAAGCTTTCTTT. Translating gives CASSASGTGFHTEAFF.

V is TRBV29-1 and J is TRBJ2-6; D possibly corresponds to TRBD1 (6 bases). V dropped 3 bases and J dropped 4 bases, with 22 bases sitting between them. This CDR3 spans 18 amino acids. Germline V gene lookup returns CDR1 SQVTM and CDR2 ANQGSEA. CDR3 bases: TGCAGCGTTGATAGGTGGTCAGGGACACGGCCCGGGGCCAACGTCCTGACTTTC. It specifies CSVDRWSGTRPGANVLTF. Full variable domain (remainder filled in from reference TRBV29-1 and TRBJ2-6): SAVISQKPSRDICQRGTSLTIQCQVDSQVTMMFWYRQQPGQSLTLIATANQGSEATYESGFVIDKFPISRPNLTFSTLTVSNMSPEDSSIYLCSVDRWSGTRPGANVLTFGAGSRLTVL.

The chain has TRBV11-3 and TRBJ2-1, with 7 bases that match TRBD2. The CDR3 runs 15 residues. From germline, CDR1 is SGHNT and CDR2 YENEEA. V gave up 3 bases and J gave up 6 bases; unmatched junction bases: 8. DNA for the CDR3: TGTGCCAGCAGCTTCGGCAGACTAGCCTCCAATGAGCAGTTCTTC. It translates to CASSFGRLASNEQFF. Supplemented by reference TRBV11-3 and TRBJ2-1, the full variable domain reads EAGVVQSPRYKIIEKKQPVAFWCNPISGHNTLYWYLQNLGQGPELLIRYENEEAVDDSQLPKDRFSAERLKGVDSTLKIQPAELGDSAVYLCASSFGRLASNEQFFGPGTRLTVL.